The 26 T cell receptor beta chains below all came from one sample that was sequenced in a study of T cell responses to AZD1222 COVID-19 vaccine. Some clones are missing from TCRdb's copy, which holds only in-frame ones; the method was immunoSEQ multiplex PCR. The table lists about 180,000 clones, 80% to 90% of them singletons. The sequencing here drew on peripheral blood, taken on day 0 of AZD1222 vaccination. The receptors shown here come from an adult in good health.

J is TRBJ1-1 and V is TRBV3-1 (or the pseudogene TRBV3-2), with D uncertain. Germline V gives CDR1 LGHDT, CDR2 YNNKEL (reference sequence). Trimming shortened V by 2 bases and J by 7 bases, and 17 bases separated the two germline ends. The CDR3 length is 15 residues. DNA of the CDR3: TGTGCCAGCAGCCAATTCAGAGACGACCCGAGTGAAGCTTTCTTT. This codes for CASSQFRDDPSEAFF.

This clone has more than one count but fewer than ten. Written as DNA, the CDR3 is TGTGCCAGCAGCTTGGGGGACATGAACACTGAAGCTTTCTTT. It is translated as CASSLGDMNTEAFF. The chain combines TRBV7-9 with TRBJ1-1; D is possibly TRBD1 (6 bases). Germline V gene sequence: CDR1 SEHNR, CDR2 FQNEAQ (reference sequence). Trimming removed 3 bases at V and 0 bases at J, with 8 bases between. The CDR3 covers 14 residues.

The chain combines TRBV3-1 (or the pseudogene TRBV3-2) with TRBJ1-4; perhaps TRBD1 as D (5 bases). Germline CDR1 LGHDT, CDR2 YNNKEL (reference sequence). The CDR3 is 15 residues long. Trimming pared 2 bases from V and 3 bases from J, leaving 10 bases between. As DNA, the CDR3 is TGTGCCAGCAGCCAACTTAGGGGAGCTAATGAAAAACTGTTTTTT. It encodes CASSQLRGANEKLFF.

This clone was detected once. The CDR3 loop reads CTSSQDALDRTNSNQPQHF. In DNA form, the CDR3 reads TGCACCAGCAGCCAAGATGCTTTGGACAGGACGAATAGCAATCAGCCCCAGCATTTT. V gene TRBV1 combines with J gene TRBJ1-5; the DNA was not used to check the table's D call, TRBD1. TRBV1 constitutes a pseudogene. This CDR3 spans 19 amino acids.

The gene calls are TRBV5-1 and TRBJ2-5, with TRBD2 matching 10 bases. J was trimmed by 3 bases and V by 7 bases; bases with no gene match: 9. The CDR3 has 15 residues. The germline CDR1 and CDR2 sequences are SGHRS and YFSETQ. The CDR3 sequence: CASVAPGTSEETQYF. The CDR3 DNA is TGCGCCAGCGTCGCACCCGGGACTAGCGAAGAGACCCAGTACTTC.

The chain links TRBV5-1 to TRBJ2-7, with 9 bases aligning to TRBD1. From germline, CDR1 is SGHRS and CDR2 YFSETQ. CDR3 size: 16 residues. The ends lost 3 bases at V and 6 bases at J; junction bases unmatched: 13. The DNA of the CDR3 is TGCGCCAGCAGCTACTCTAACAGGGGGCGACACACCGAGCAGTACTTC. It specifies CASSYSNRGRHTEQYF.

The gene calls are TRBV3-1 (or the pseudogene TRBV3-2) and TRBJ1-5, with a weak D call TRBD1 (5 bases). V gave up 3 bases and J gave up 2 bases, with 5 bases separating them. Germline V gives CDR1 LGHDT, CDR2 YNNKEL (reference sequence). The length of the CDR3 is 13 residues. The CDR3 sequence is CASSQTGNQPQHF. The CDR3 DNA reads TGTGCCAGCAGCCAGACAGGCAATCAGCCCCAGCATTTT.

This chain links TRBV7-9 with TRBJ2-5; D uncertain. The V and J ends lost 3 bases and 3 bases respectively, with 8 bases between them. The germline V gene encodes CDR1 SEHNR and CDR2 FQNEAQ (reference sequence). This CDR3 contains 13 residues. CDR3 in amino acids: CASSLSKKETQYF. In nucleotides, the CDR3 is TGTGCCAGCAGCTTGAGCAAGAAAGAGACCCAGTACTTC.

The chain is built from TRBV30 and TRBJ1-1; D uncertain. Germline lookup yields CDR1 GTSNPN and CDR2 SVGIG (reference sequence). There are 12 residues in the CDR3. The CDR3 nucleotides read TGTGGGGCCGACAAGCGCAGCGGGGAAGCTTTCTTT. Protein: CGADKRSGEAFF. The entire variable domain, with the rest obtained from reference TRBV30 and TRBJ1-1, is as follows: SQTIHQWPATLVQPVGSPLSLECTVEGTSNPNLYWYRQAAGRGLQLLFYSVGIGQISSEVPQNLSASRPQDRQFILSSKKLLLSDSGFYLCGADKRSGEAFFGQGTRLTVV.

The chain is built from TRBV5-4 and TRBJ1-5; D might be TRBD1 (6 bases). In germline, CDR1 is SGHNT, CDR2 YYREEE (reference sequence). V was clipped by 7 bases and J by 2 bases, with 19 bases between them. This CDR3 has 16 residues. The CDR3 DNA reads as TGTGCCAGCCCCGGGACATCTAAAAGGGGCAATCAGCCCCAGCATTTT. Protein sequence: CASPGTSKRGNQPQHF.

The chain employs TRBV7-3 and TRBJ1-1; tentative D call: TRBD1 (5 bases). The CDR3 sequence is 15 residues long. V gave up 5 bases and J gave up 6 bases, with 19 bases separating them. Germline V gene lookup returns CDR1 SGHTA and CDR2 FQGTGA. CDR3 in amino acids: CASSDQWGRHAEAFF. CDR3 DNA sequence: TGTGCCAGCAGCGACCAATGGGGCCGTCACGCTGAAGCTTTCTTT.

The chain employs TRBV5-1 and TRBJ2-3, with 10 bases aligning to TRBD1. The ends lost 4 bases at V and 6 bases at J; junction bases unmatched: 11. CDR1 SGHRS and CDR2 YFSETQ come from the germline V gene. The CDR3 loop spans 16 amino acids. As DNA, the CDR3 is TGCGCCAGCAGCGTGGTGGACAGGGGGGGTTCGGATACGCAGTATTTT. Protein product: CASSVVDRGGSDTQYF.

The chain uses TRBV25-1 and TRBJ1-2; TRBD1 agrees at 7 bases. This CDR3 comprises 14 residues. V was clipped by 8 bases and J by 2 bases; unmatched bases: 8. The germline gives CDR1 MGHDK, CDR2 SYGVNS. The CDR3 DNA sequence: TGTGCCAGCTCCCCGACAGGGATGAACTATGGCTACACCTTC. Protein sequence: CASSPTGMNYGYTF.

The V call is TRBV7-9, the J call TRBJ2-3; D possibly corresponds to TRBD1 (6 bases). The CDR3 runs to 16 residues. The germline V gene encodes CDR1 SEHNR and CDR2 FQNEAQ (reference sequence). Trimming removed 4 bases from V and 4 bases from J, with 18 bases in between. CDR3: CASSSQTGGLSDTQYF. CDR3 DNA: TGTGCCAGCAGCTCCCAGACAGGAGGATTGTCAGATACGCAGTATTTT.

V gene TRBV5-4 combines with J gene TRBJ2-3; a weak D match, TRBD2 (7 bases). V lost 5 bases, J lost 5 bases, and 15 bases lay in between. The germline V gene has CDR1 SGHNT and CDR2 YYREEE (reference sequence). The CDR3 sequence is 14 residues long. CDR3 sequence reads: CASSSRGGLDTQYF. The CDR3 DNA reads as TGTGCCAGCAGTTCTAGGGGGGGCCTAGATACGCAGTATTTT.

This chain connects TRBV29-1 to TRBJ1-5, with 7 bases fitting TRBD1. This CDR3 has 12 residues. Trimming removed 6 bases from V and 7 bases from J; junction bases left unmatched: 6. Germline CDR1 reads SQVTM; CDR2 reads ANQGSEA. CDR3 nucleotide sequence: TGCAGCGTGGGCGACAGGGACCAGCCCCAGCATTTT. It codes for CSVGDRDQPQHF.

The chain is built from TRBV27 and TRBJ2-1; TRBD1 matches 10 bases. The length of the CDR3 is 18 residues. Germline CDR1 and CDR2: MNHEY and SMNVEV (reference sequence). V shed 6 bases, J shed 5 bases, and the junction held 16 bases outside the gene matches. CDR3 sequence reads: CASRLTPRQGARDNEQFF. DNA of the CDR3: TGTGCCAGCAGGTTAACCCCAAGACAGGGGGCGAGAGACAATGAGCAGTTCTTC.

This chain links TRBV11-2 with TRBJ2-2, with a tentative D call TRBD1 (5 bases). Germline loops: CDR1 SGHAT, CDR2 FQNNGV. V shed 3 bases and J shed 7 bases, with 12 bases lying between them. The CDR3 covers 14 residues. CDR3: CASSFLGRVGELFF. CDR3 bases: TGTGCCAGCAGCTTTTTGGGGCGAGTCGGGGAGCTGTTTTTT.

V gene TRBV7-9 combines with J gene TRBJ2-1; the D call may be TRBD1 or TRBD2 (6 bases each). From germline, CDR1 is SEHNR and CDR2 FQNEAQ (reference sequence). The V gene lost 5 bases and the J gene lost 5 bases, with 25 bases spanning the gap. This CDR3 has 18 residues. CDR3 sequence reads: CASSRYPDGGGTHNEQFF. DNA of the CDR3: TGTGCCAGCAGCCGTTATCCTGACGGGGGCGGTACCCACAATGAGCAGTTCTTC.

This chain uses TRBV7-8 with TRBJ1-6, with 10 nucleotides matching TRBD1. There are 13 residues in the CDR3. Per germline, CDR1 SGHVS and CDR2 FQNEAQ. The J segment lost 15 bases and the V segment lost 1 base, leaving 3 bases of the junction unmatched. CDR3 in DNA: TGTGCCAGCAGCTTAGGGGACAGGGGAGGCCTCCACTTT. It specifies CASSLGDRGGLHF.

The V and J genes are TRBV7-6 and TRBJ2-3; 7 bases map to TRBD2. The CDR3 has 16 residues. The junction had 6 bases not matched to a gene; V was cut back by 1 base and J by 2 bases. CDR1 and CDR2 (germline): SGHVS, FNYEAQ. The DNA for the CDR3 is TGTGCCAGCAGCTTAGGACTAGCAGTAGCCACAGATACGCAGTATTTT. This encodes CASSLGLAVATDTQYF.

This clone was seen only once. This sequence joins TRBV2 and TRBJ1-1; 7 nucleotides line up with TRBD1. Germline V CDR1 and CDR2: SNHLY, FYNNEI. V dropped 6 bases and J dropped 2; count of bases not matched to a gene: 6. This CDR3 has 14 amino acids. The CDR3 is CASRAGQINTEAFF. The CDR3 DNA reads TGTGCCAGCAGGGCGGGACAGATAAACACTGAAGCTTTCTTT.

Only one count was recorded for this clone. This chain links TRBV5-6 with TRBJ1-2; 7 positions match TRBD1. Germline-derived CDR1 and CDR2 are SGHDT and YYEEEE. The junction had 4 bases not matched to a gene; V was cut back by 5 bases and J by 3 bases. The CDR3 contains 13 residues. CDR3 DNA sequence: TGTGCCAGCAGATACCAGGGGGACTATGGCTACACCTTC. Translation gives CASRYQGDYGYTF.

The chain links TRBV28 to TRBJ2-3, with a possible D match to TRBD1 (6 bases). The CDR3 runs to 16 residues. The germline CDR1 and CDR2 sequences are MDHEN and SYDVKM. V lost 6 bases and J lost 1, with 17 bases in between. The CDR3 is CASSSTGPLGTDTQYF. DNA of the CDR3: TGTGCCAGCAGCTCGACAGGCCCCCTGGGCACAGATACGCAGTATTTT.

The chain employs TRBV2 and TRBJ2-7; 10 nucleotides agree with TRBD1. Germline V gene sequence: CDR1 SNHLY, CDR2 FYNNEI. J gave up 3 bases and V 9 bases, and 8 bases lay outside the gene matches. CDR3 length: 14 amino acids. CDR3 loop: CASNGGTGDYEQYF. The CDR3 DNA sequence: TGTGCCAGTAATGGGGGGACAGGGGACTACGAGCAGTACTTC.

This clone was found a few times. CDR3 amino acids: CASSWDRSNEQFF. The CDR3 DNA reads TGTGCCAGCAGCTGGGACAGGTCCAATGAGCAGTTCTTC. The V gene is TRBV13, the J gene TRBJ2-1; 8 positions agree with TRBD1. The CDR3 runs to 13 residues. The V segment lost 4 bases and the J segment 6 bases; nucleotides outside the gene matches: 2. Germline CDR1 and CDR2: PRHDT and FYEKMQ (reference sequence).